This T cell receptor beta chain was retrieved from a study of shared clonotypes between healthy human individuals. It was CD45RO-negative cells, positively selected for CCR7, that made up naive CD8 cells, with terminally differentiated effector memory CD45RA+ cells excluded. Study observations and caveats: Among the subsets, naive ones generally showed larger estimated richness than memory ones. Only blood underwent sampling, and tissue repertoires likely differ. Relative to their counterparts shared across all four donors, non-shared clonotypes exhibited diminished generation probabilities.

This clone occurred once. Its antigen is unknown. Every subset had its genomic DNA shared out evenly among several immunoSEQ plates. The protocol was immunoSEQ multiplex PCR, while the TCRdb copy is restricted to in-frame clones and leaves out a portion. This table has some 2 million clones, approximately 94% appearing once. This TCR was recovered from a man aged 18 to 30 in good health. The sequencing input was naive CD8+ T cells sorted from blood.

CDR3 residues: CASSLELGGRNNSPLHF. In nucleotides, the CDR3 is TGCGCCAGCAGCTTGGAATTAGGGGGAAGAAATAATTCACCCCTCCACTTT. This sequence joins TRBV5-1 and TRBJ1-6; D is possibly TRBD1 (6 bases). The CDR3 spans 17 residues. The germline gives CDR1 SGHRS, CDR2 YFSETQ. V lost 0 bases, J lost 5 bases, and 15 bases lay in between. Full variable domain (remainder filled in from reference TRBV5-1 and TRBJ1-6): KAGVTQTPRYLIKTRGQQVTLSCSPISGHRSVSWYQQTPGQGLQFLFEYFSETQRNKGNFPGRFSGRQFSNSRSEMNVSTLELGDSALYLCASSLELGGRNNSPLHFGNGTRLTVT.